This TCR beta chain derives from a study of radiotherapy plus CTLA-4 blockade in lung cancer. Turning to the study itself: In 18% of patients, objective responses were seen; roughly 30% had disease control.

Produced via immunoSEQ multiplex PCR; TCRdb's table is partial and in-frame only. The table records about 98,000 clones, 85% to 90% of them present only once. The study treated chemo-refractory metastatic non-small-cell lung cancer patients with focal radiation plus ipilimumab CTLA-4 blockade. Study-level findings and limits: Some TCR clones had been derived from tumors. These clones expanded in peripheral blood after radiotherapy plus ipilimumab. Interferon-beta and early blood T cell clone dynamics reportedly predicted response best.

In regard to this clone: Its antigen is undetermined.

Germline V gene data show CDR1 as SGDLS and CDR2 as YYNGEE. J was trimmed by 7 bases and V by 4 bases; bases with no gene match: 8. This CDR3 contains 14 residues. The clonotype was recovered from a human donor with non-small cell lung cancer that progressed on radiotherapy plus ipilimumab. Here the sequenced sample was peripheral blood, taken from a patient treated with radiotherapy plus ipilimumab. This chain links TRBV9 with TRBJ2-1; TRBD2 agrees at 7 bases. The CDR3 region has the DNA TGTGCCAGCAGCCCCACGGGGCGGGGGAATGAGCAGTTCTTC. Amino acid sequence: CASSPTGRGNEQFF.